The 8 T cell receptor beta chains below were found in one sample sequenced in a study of spatial heterogeneity in lung cancer. TCRdb re-called the 5' RACE reads through MiXCR, storing one row per CDR3 protein. The sample lists about 39,000 distinct CDR3 sequences; less than 6% were seen once. Time point here: sample taken at primary tumor resection. The sequenced material consisted of unsorted whole RNA from tumor, nontumor lung or frozen PBMC. The material sequenced was PBMCs, taken at surgery. The receptors originated from a male donor with early-stage non-small cell lung cancer.

This clonotype occurred a few times. V usage is TRBV6-5 and J usage is TRBJ2-1; D is possibly TRBD2 (6 bases). CDR3 length: 15 amino acids. Germline lookup yields CDR1 MNHEY and CDR2 SVGAGI. V was pared by 2 bases and J by 0 bases, with 8 bases between. The CDR3 region is CASSYAGSSYNEQFF. The CDR3 DNA reads as TGTGCCAGCAGTTACGCGGGGAGCTCCTACAATGAGCAGTTCTTC.

This clonotype was detected a few times. The J gene is TRBJ1-6, the V gene TRBV9; 7 bases align to TRBD1. Per the germline V gene, CDR1 is SGDLS and CDR2 is YYNGEE. The CDR3 length is 15 residues. V dropped 3 bases and J dropped 2; count of bases not matched to a gene: 2. CDR3 sequence reads: CASSGTGTYNSPLHF. The CDR3 DNA reads as TGTGCCAGCAGCGGGACAGGTACCTATAATTCACCCCTCCACTTT.

The CDR3 nucleotides are TGCAGCGTGCCCCTAGGCCAAGAGACCCAGTACTTC. Amino acid sequence: CSVPLGQETQYF. The rearrangement links TRBV29-1 to TRBJ2-5; D uncertain. CDR1 is SQVTM, CDR2 ANQGSEA, per germline. Deletions cut 6 bases from V and 1 base from J, with 9 bases between. The length of the CDR3 is 12 residues.

In this sample, this clonotype turned up many times. This chain connects TRBV12-3 or TRBV12-4 to TRBJ2-1; possible D gene TRBD2, 6 bases. The V and J ends lost 6 bases and 3 bases respectively, with 9 bases between them. This CDR3 comprises 13 residues. CDR3 in DNA: TGTGCCAGCAGGGGGACTTTCTACAATGAGCAGTTCTTC. It translates to CASRGTFYNEQFF.

J is TRBJ2-2 and V is TRBV28; D remains unclear. V was pared by 8 bases and J by 0 bases, with 10 bases between. Germline V CDR1 and CDR2: MDHEN, SYDVKM. The CDR3 sequence is 14 residues long. CDR3 sequence reads: CASRRLANTGELFF. As DNA, the CDR3 is TGTGCCAGCCGAAGGCTGGCGAACACCGGGGAGCTGTTTTTT.

This clonotype was observed a handful of times. J is TRBJ2-5 and V is TRBV5-1; TRBD1 agrees at 8 bases. This CDR3 comprises 14 residues. The germline V gene encodes CDR1 SGHRS and CDR2 YFSETQ. With V trimmed by 4 bases and J by 4 bases, 6 bases remained unmatched. The CDR3 nucleotides are TGCGCCAGCAGCCCCGGACAGGGCAGAGAGACCCAGTACTTC. It specifies CASSPGQGRETQYF.

This clonotype was seen more than once but under ten times. The gene calls are TRBV6-7 and TRBJ1-4; the D is unclear. TRBV6-7 is annotated as an ORF whose role is uncertain. This CDR3 has 14 amino acids. Deletions cut 4 bases from V and 8 bases from J, with 14 bases between. CDR3: CASSSGHIGEKLFF. The DNA for the CDR3 is TGTGCCAGCAGTTCCGGCCATATTGGGGAAAAACTGTTTTTT.

There are many counts of this clonotype. V is TRBV7-3 and J is TRBJ1-6; maybe TRBD1 (5 bases). Deletions cut 0 bases from V and 9 bases from J, with 12 bases between. The germline gives CDR1 SGHTA, CDR2 FQGTGA. The CDR3 has 15 amino acids. CDR3 loop: CASSLTMGHRSPLHF. DNA for the CDR3: TGTGCCAGCAGCTTAACGATGGGGCACCGTTCACCCCTCCACTTT.